One sample yielded the 18 T cell receptor beta chains listed below, sequenced in a study of breast tumors, draining lymph nodes, adjacent tissues. TCRdb reanalysed the multiplex PCR reads using MiXCR and keeps one entry per CDR3 protein. The sample lists 200,000 to 250,000 distinct CDR3 sequences, 30% to 35% occurring once. Breast cancer patients provided tissue from their axillary draining lymph nodes. Sequencing was done on a sample of axillary lymph node tissue. Every receptor here comes from a female donor with breast cancer. Some clones in this sample may be carry-over from other donors' samples.

In the case of this clonotype: Since a much larger clone is just one base distant, this may be a read error. V usage is TRBV9 and J usage is TRBJ2-7; 9 bases fit TRBD2. Germline values: CDR1 SGDLS, CDR2 YYNGEE. The CDR3 has 14 residues. Written as DNA, the CDR3 is TGTGCCAGCAGCGTAGTAGCGGGGGCCGCCGAGCAGTCCTTC. This codes for CASSVVAGAAEQSF.

This clonotype was seen at least ten times. Relative to the germline gene, one junction end is altered; a read error may explain this. The chain employs TRBV14 and TRBJ2-1; maybe TRBD1 (6 bases). CDR1 SGHDN and CDR2 FVKESK come from the germline V gene. This CDR3 region has 12 residues. The CDR3 reads CASSQENREVLF. The CDR3 nucleotides are TGTGCCAGCAGCCAAGAAAACAGGGAAGTCCTCTTC.

The J gene is TRBJ2-2, the V gene TRBV7-2; 9 bases fit TRBD2. V lost 5 bases to trimming and J lost 9 bases; unmatched junction nucleotides: 4. The CDR3 runs to 13 residues. Germline CDR1 SGHTA, CDR2 FQGNSA. CDR3 DNA sequence: TGTGCCAGCAGCGCGGGGGGGACCAGGGAGCTGTTTTTT. Encoded protein: CASSAGGTRELFF.

The chain uses TRBV19 and TRBJ2-1; tentatively, D is TRBD2 (6 bases). CDR1 is LNHDA and CDR2 is SQIVND in the germline V gene (reference sequence). CDR3 length: 13 amino acids. The CDR3: CVGSKGTYNEQFF. The CDR3 DNA reads TGTGTCGGTAGTAAGGGGACTTACAATGAGCAGTTCTTC. Full variable domain (outside the CDR3, taken from reference TRBV19 and TRBJ2-1): DGGITQSPKYLFRKEGQNVTLSCEQNLNHDAMYWYRQDPGQGLRLIYYSQIVNDFQKGDIAEGYSVSREKKESFPLTVTSAQKNPTAFYLCVGSKGTYNEQFFGPGTRLTVL.

This clonotype was observed many times. This chain joins TRBV28 and TRBJ1-2; 8 nucleotides align to TRBD1. Germline trimming cut 6 bases from V and 5 bases from J; bases unmatched to any gene: 8. The CDR3 loop spans 14 amino acids. CDR1 is MDHEN and CDR2 is SYDVKM in the germline V gene. The DNA of the CDR3 is TGTGCCAGCAGGGGGGACAGGCATCAATATGGCTACACCTTC. This sequence encodes CASRGDRHQYGYTF.

The table lists this clonotype with a few counts. The V and J genes are TRBV27 and TRBJ2-6; D is unclear. Between the trimmed V and J ends, which lost 4 bases and 4 bases, there was a span of 5 bases. This CDR3 is built from 13 residues. Germline CDR1 is MNHEY and CDR2 is SMNVEV (reference sequence). The CDR3 protein is CASSYRGANVLTF. The DNA of the CDR3 is TGTGCCAGCAGTTACCGGGGGGCCAACGTCCTGACTTTC.

V usage is TRBV20-1 and J usage is TRBJ1-2, with a weak D call TRBD1 (5 bases). CDR1 DFQATT and CDR2 SNEGSKA come from the germline V gene (reference sequence). Trimming cost V 4 bases and J 3 bases, with 15 bases left between them. The CDR3 length is 14 residues. In DNA form, the CDR3 reads TGCAGTGCTACTCGGGACGGGGCGGACTATGGCTACACCTTC. Its protein product is CSATRDGADYGYTF.

This clonotype was counted a single time. This may be a read error, as it is one base from a much larger clone. The chain has TRBV9 and TRBJ2-3; no reliable D call. Matching the DNA end better, TRBJ1-5 makes the J call doubtful. Germline lookup yields CDR1 SGDLS and CDR2 YYNGEE. CDR3 size: 15 residues. The CDR3 region is CASSGEVWSTDTQHF. The CDR3 DNA is TGTGCCAGCAGCGGGGAGGTGTGGAGCACAGATACGCAGCATTTT.

The chain combines TRBV6-5 with TRBJ2-3, with TRBD2 identical over 12 bases. CDR1 is MNHEY, CDR2 SVGAGI, per germline. The CDR3 is 18 amino acids. The junction had 9 bases not matched to a gene; V was cut back by 5 bases and J by 0 bases. CDR3 region: CASSATLAGGISTDTQYF. The DNA for the CDR3 is TGTGCCAGCAGTGCAACCCTAGCGGGGGGGATTAGCACAGATACGCAGTATTTT.

V is TRBV11-2 and J is TRBJ1-3; D remains unclear. With 1 base removed from V and 0 bases from J, the gap between germline ends came to 7 bases. Germline V gene data show CDR1 as SGHAT and CDR2 as FQNNGV. This CDR3 spans 15 amino acids. CDR3 nucleotide sequence: TGTGCCAGCAGCTTAGTTCAGGCCTCTGGAAACACCATATATTTT. Its translation: CASSLVQASGNTIYF.

This clonotype has ten or more counts. The rearrangement uses TRBV19 and TRBJ1-4, with D possibly TRBD1 on 5 matching bases. This CDR3 is 19 amino acids long. Trimming pared 4 bases from V and 0 bases from J, leaving 21 bases between. CDR1 and CDR2 (germline): LNHDA, SQIVND (reference sequence). The CDR3 reads CASSSGGSGGYSTNEKLFF. CDR3 bases: TGTGCCAGTAGTAGTGGAGGTAGCGGGGGTTACTCAACTAATGAAAAACTGTTTTTT.

The genes are TRBV6-1 and TRBJ1-3; 12 positions match TRBD1. CDR1 and CDR2 from the germline V gene are MNHNS and SASEGT. The CDR3 spans 17 residues. V shed 6 bases, J shed 8 bases, and the junction held 14 bases outside the gene matches. CDR3 amino acids: CASRAQGQGAYGYTIYF. CDR3 in DNA: TGTGCCAGCAGGGCCCAGGGACAGGGGGCTTATGGCTACACCATATATTTT.

This clonotype has only a few counts. The J gene is TRBJ2-7, the V gene TRBV5-8; D unclear. Trimming left V 0 bases short and J 9 bases short, with 16 bases between. The CDR3 length is 14 residues. Germline V lookup: CDR1 SGHTS, CDR2 YDEGEE. In nucleotides, the CDR3 is TGTGCCAGCAGCTTGGGGCGTGGGTACATGTCGCAGTACTTC. Encoded protein: CASSLGRGYMSQYF.

This clonotype has a handful of counts. V gene TRBV28 combines with J gene TRBJ1-3; D is undetermined. The CDR3 loop spans 11 amino acids. Trimming removed 6 bases at V and 9 bases at J, with 9 bases between. CDR1 is MDHEN and CDR2 is SYDVKM in the germline V gene. CDR3 nucleotides: TGTGCCAGCAGGGCAGAAGGCACCATATATTTT. Translated: CASRAEGTIYF.

This clonotype was detected ten times or more. This chain connects TRBV7-2 to TRBJ2-1, with 8 positions matching TRBD2. Unmatched junction bases numbered 5, after V lost 5 bases and J lost 5 bases. Per germline, CDR1 SGHTA and CDR2 FQGNSA. The CDR3 has 14 amino acids. DNA for the CDR3: TGTGCCAGCAGCCGCCAACTAGCGGACAATGAGCAGTTCTTC. Protein sequence: CASSRQLADNEQFF.

With respect to this clonotype: At one boundary the junction diverges from the germline segment, which might be a read error. The V and J genes are TRBV20-1 and TRBJ2-5; a possible D gene is TRBD2 (5 bases). The CDR3 runs to 13 residues. Germline V gene lookup returns CDR1 DFQATT and CDR2 SNEGSKA (reference sequence). In DNA, the CDR3 is TGCGGTGCTAGTGGACTGAACACCGGGGAGCTGTACTTC. Residues: CGASGLNTGELYF.

Comments on this clonotype: The DNA is left out, because the CDR3 cannot be placed on it with certainty; the CDR3 is given as TCRdb lists it. V usage is TRBV20-1 and J usage is TRBJ2-5; the D segment call TRBD1 is taken from the table without a DNA check. Both ends counted, the CDR3 spans 19 residues. In germline, CDR1 is DFQATT, CDR2 SNEGSKA (reference sequence). CDR3 loop: CSAIDRGHSSFFGSGTQYF.

In the case of this clonotype: A read error is possible here, since a much larger clone lies one base away. It is likely a read error, because the conserved phenylalanine at the end of the CDR3 is missing. The J gene is TRBJ2-7, the V gene TRBV5-4; TRBD1 matches at 8 bases. The V gene end was trimmed by 5 bases and the J gene end by 3 bases; junction bases not matched to a gene: 13. Germline V CDR1 and CDR2: SGHNT, YYREEE (reference sequence). The CDR3 is 16 residues long. The CDR3 DNA reads as TGTGCCAGCAGTGCCTGGCGCAGGGGGCTGAACTACGAGCAGTACTAC. Its translation is CASSAWRRGLNYEQYY.